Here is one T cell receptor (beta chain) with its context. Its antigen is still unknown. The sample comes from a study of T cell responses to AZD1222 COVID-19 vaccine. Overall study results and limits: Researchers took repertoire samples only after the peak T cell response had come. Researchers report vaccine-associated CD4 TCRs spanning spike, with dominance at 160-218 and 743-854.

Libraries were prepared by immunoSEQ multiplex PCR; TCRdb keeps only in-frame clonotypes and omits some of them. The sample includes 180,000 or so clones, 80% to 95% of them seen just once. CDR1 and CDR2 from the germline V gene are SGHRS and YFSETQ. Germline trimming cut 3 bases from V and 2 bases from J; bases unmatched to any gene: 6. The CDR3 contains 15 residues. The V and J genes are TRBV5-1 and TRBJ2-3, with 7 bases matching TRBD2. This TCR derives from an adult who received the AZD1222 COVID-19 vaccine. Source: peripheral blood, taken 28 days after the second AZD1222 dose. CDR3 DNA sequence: TGCGCCAGCAGCTCGATCGGGGGGATCACAGATACGCAGTATTTT. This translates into CASSSIGGITDTQYF.